This T cell receptor (beta chain) was documented in a study of blood T cell repertoires in COVID-19. The wider study: T cells, B-cell-depleted T cells, or PBMCs provided the cDNA or gDNA that served as material.

In the source study's methods: Reference gene primer amplification gave nucleated cell count estimates. Clones were sequenced by immunoSEQ multiplex PCR, and TCRdb holds only the in-frame ones, with some missing. V and J calls and clone size come straight from that table; D and trimming were deduced from the DNA. This sample has about 150,000 clones, with approximately 86% found just once. J lost 6 bases, V lost 0 bases, and 5 bases had no gene match. The CDR3 loop spans 14 amino acids. Germline values: CDR1 SGHDN, CDR2 FVKESK. The clonotype comes from a man between 65 and 79 years old with acute or convalescent COVID-19. What was sequenced was peripheral blood. The gene calls are TRBV14 and TRBJ2-7, with 7 bases aligning to TRBD1. The CDR3, as DNA: TGTGCCAGCAGCCAAGAGACAGGGAGAGGCGAGCAGTACTTC. This translates into CASSQETGRGEQYF.